The sequence of this T cell receptor (beta chain) was determined in a study of cytomegalovirus exposure and HLA in healthy donors. Study details: Genetic ancestry analysis placed approximately 78% of the 398 donors that were genotyped in the Caucasian-associated cluster.

V shed 4 bases and J shed 7 bases, with 14 bases lying between them. CDR1 LNHDA and CDR2 SQIVND come from the germline V gene (reference sequence). This CDR3 has 14 residues. In the PCR, 60 Vbeta and 13 Jbeta primers were used. The table came from immunoSEQ multiplex PCR; TCRdb's copy has only in-frame clones and leaves some out. The sample consists of around 110,000 clones, 70% to 80% of them appearing once. Whole-study findings and limits: Trimming of TCR beta V- and J-genes showed a link, identified in a later analysis, to a missense DCLRE1C variant.

Turning to this clone: Its antigen is still unknown.

Sample: PBMCs. The clonotype was recovered from a young man in good health and CMV-seropositive. This chain joins TRBV19 and TRBJ1-5; D is ambiguous. CDR3 region: CASSTNPSGQPQHF. In DNA form, the CDR3 reads TGTGCCAGTAGTACCAACCCCAGCGGCCAGCCCCAGCATTTT. Based on the CDR3 plus reference TRBV19 and TRBJ1-5, the full variable domain is DGGITQSPKYLFRKEGQNVTLSCEQNLNHDAMYWYRQDPGQGLRLIYYSQIVNDFQKGDIAEGYSVSREKKESFPLTVTSAQKNPTAFYLCASSTNPSGQPQHFGDGTRLSIL.